This T cell receptor beta chain was identified in a study of shared clonotypes between healthy human individuals. The run depth of the assay was deep. TCRdb keeps only in-frame clones here, not all; method: immunoSEQ multiplex PCR. The sample contains a few million clones, about 92% of which appear only once. With 3 bases clipped from V and 5 bases from J, the junction kept 8 bases outside the gene matches. CDR1 SGDLS and CDR2 YYNGEE come from the germline V gene. The length of the CDR3 is 15 residues. Sample: naive CD4+ T cells sorted from blood. Subset given: CD45RA+ positively selected. This clonotype was obtained from a young man in good health. This chain joins TRBV9 and TRBJ2-5; 9 bases line up with TRBD1. CDR3 sequence (DNA): TGTGCCAGCAGCGCCGACAGGGGGGACGGGGAGACCCAGTACTTC. This gives the protein CASSADRGDGETQYF.